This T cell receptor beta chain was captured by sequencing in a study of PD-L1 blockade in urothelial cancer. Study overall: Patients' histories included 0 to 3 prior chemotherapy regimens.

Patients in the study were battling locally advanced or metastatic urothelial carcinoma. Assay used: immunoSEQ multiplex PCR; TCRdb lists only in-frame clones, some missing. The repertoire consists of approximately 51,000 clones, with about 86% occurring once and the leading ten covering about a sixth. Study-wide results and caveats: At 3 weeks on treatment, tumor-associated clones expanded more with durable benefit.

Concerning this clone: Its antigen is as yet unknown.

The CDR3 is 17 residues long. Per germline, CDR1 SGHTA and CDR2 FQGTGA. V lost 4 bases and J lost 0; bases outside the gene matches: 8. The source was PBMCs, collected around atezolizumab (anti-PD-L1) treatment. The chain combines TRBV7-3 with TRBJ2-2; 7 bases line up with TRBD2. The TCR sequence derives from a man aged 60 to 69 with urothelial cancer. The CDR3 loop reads CASSSSQAGANTGELFF. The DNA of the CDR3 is TGTGCCAGCAGCTCCTCCCAGGCGGGGGCGAACACCGGGGAGCTGTTTTTT.